This T cell receptor beta chain emerged from a study of cytomegalovirus exposure and HLA in healthy donors. About the research overall: An earlier analysis found 117 million unique TCR beta sequences from about 190 million T cells. Broader study findings: A later analysis by the authors found several of the most significant clusters apparently linked to common viral pathogens. In presence/absence analyses, roughly uniform sequencing depth across donors was assumed. Most TCRs appeared rarely, but some public TCRs recurred in many donors.

It was with 60 Vbeta and 13 Jbeta primers that the PCR ran. Sequenced by immunoSEQ multiplex PCR; TCRdb stores in-frame clones only, minus some. Of roughly 98,000 clones in the sample, 65% to 85% were seen once. This CDR3 has 12 residues. The germline V gene encodes CDR1 MDHEN and CDR2 SYDVKM. To note about this clone: The antigen remains unidentified. A junction end diverges from the germline sequence, so it may reflect a read error.

Sample: PBMCs. The clonotype originates from a man aged 35 to 55 in good health and CMV-seronegative. The chain recombines TRBV28 with TRBJ2-3; a weak D match, TRBD2 (5 bases). The CDR3, as DNA: TGTGCCAGCACCTTTTCCGGACTCCCAGTTAATTTT. Translating gives CASTFSGLPVNF.